The present T cell receptor beta chain was sequenced within a study of cytomegalovirus exposure and HLA in healthy donors. Overall study: Across roughly 400 genotyped donors, approximately 81% landed in the Caucasian-associated ancestry cluster.

There are 14 residues in the CDR3. CDR1 and CDR2 from the germline V gene are MNHNS and SASEGT. J gave up 0 bases and V 6 bases, and 4 bases lay outside the gene matches. The study ran its PCR with 60 Vbeta and 13 Jbeta primers. The assay was immunoSEQ multiplex PCR, and TCRdb's table has in-frame clones only and misses some. The sample records under 200,000 clones, 75% being singletons. The source material was PBMCs. This chain connects TRBV6-1 to TRBJ1-1, with 7 bases matching TRBD1. The receptor's source is a male donor in good health and CMV-seronegative. CDR3 nucleotides: TGTGCCAGCAGGTCGACAGGGATGAACACTGAAGCTTTCTTT. Translated: CASRSTGMNTEAFF.